The 3 T cell receptor beta chains listed next were all sequenced from one sample in a study of T cells in Graves' hyperthyroidism and ophthalmopathy. It was RNA transcripts that yielded the amplified TCR beta CDR3 regions. Carried out on the TCR CDR3, a first-round RT-PCR used the HTBI primer set. Using its own MiXCR run on the multiplex PCR reads, TCRdb lists one record per CDR3 protein. The data show 190,000 or so distinct CDR3 sequences, with about 18% seen just once and about two fifths held by the top ten. The sequenced sample consisted of blood. The receptors were sampled from a man aged 40-49 years with Graves' hyperthyroidism.

The table lists this clonotype with many counts. The chain links TRBV20-1 to TRBJ1-5, with D maybe TRBD1 (6 bases). Trimming stripped 5 bases from V and 6 bases from J, with 17 bases between. Germline V gene lookup returns CDR1 DFQATT and CDR2 SNEGSKA (reference sequence). The CDR3 totals 14 residues. CDR3 bases: TGCAGTGCTTATCGGACAGATCTGGGTCAGCCCCAGCATTTT. The encoded protein is CSAYRTDLGQPQHF.

This clonotype has at least ten counts. The chain combines TRBV28 with TRBJ2-5; D is possibly TRBD1 (6 bases). The ends were cut back, 6 bases at V and 2 bases at J, with 19 bases in the middle. The CDR3 runs 16 residues. Germline assignment: CDR1 MDHEN and CDR2 SYDVKM. The CDR3 DNA sequence: TGTGCCAGCAGCATCACAGGGACGCAGAGGCAAGAGACCCAGTACTTC. Its protein product is CASSITGTQRQETQYF.

This clonotype was counted a few times. The rearrangement links TRBV20-1 to TRBJ2-1; 10 bases line up with TRBD1. This CDR3 region has 14 residues. V lost 1 base and J lost 9; bases outside the gene matches: 6. The V gene's germline CDR1 is DFQATT and CDR2 SNEGSKA (reference sequence). CDR3 amino acids: CSARVQTGGGEQFF. CDR3 coding DNA: TGCAGTGCTAGAGTACAGACAGGGGGCGGTGAGCAGTTCTTC.